These T cell receptor beta chains were read from a single sample in a study of CD8 T cells in Susac syndrome. TCRdb itself ran the immunoSEQ multiplex PCR reads through MiXCR, one entry per CDR3 protein. Among fewer than 350,000 distinct CDR3 sequences, approximately 85% were seen once, and the ten largest hold approximately 0.2%. Sequenced: CD8+ T cells from PBMCs. These receptors all come from a human donor with multiple sclerosis. The CDR3 runs from the conserved cysteine through the conserved F or W. A D gene is named only where the DNA matches it firmly. Clone sizes are given selectively: once, few, many, or a class where the clone is expanded.

d_call	v_call	j_call	clone_size	cdr3_nt	cdr3_aa
TRBD2	TRBV7-9	TRBJ2-1	.	TGTGCCAACAGTCGCGGGGGGTCCTACAATGAGCAGTTCTTC	CANSRGGSYNEQFF
TRBD1	TRBV7-9	TRBJ2-2	.	TGTGCCAGCAGCCACCGGACAGGGAAGGGGTCGGATCCCGGGGAGCTGTTTTTT	CASSHRTGKGSDPGELFF
TRBD1	TRBV19	TRBJ1-5	.	TGTGCCAGTAGACAACAGGGGTCTCGCAATCAGCCCCAGCATTTT	CASRQQGSRNQPQHF
.	TRBV10-1	TRBJ2-3	.	TGCGCCAGCAGAGGCAGAAGGACGAACCTGCTCACAGATACGCAGTATTTT	CASRGRRTNLLTDTQYF
.	TRBV7-9	TRBJ2-1	.	TGTGCCAGCAGTCCTGACAATGAGCAGTTCTTC	CASSPDNEQFF
TRBD2	TRBV9	TRBJ2-1	few	TGTGCCAGCAGCGAGGACGGACTAGCGATGAATGAGCAGTTCTTC	CASSEDGLAMNEQFF
.	TRBV2	TRBJ2-5	.	TGTGCCAGCTCGAGGGGAGCAGTCCAAGAGACCCAGTACTTC	CASSRGAVQETQYF
TRBD2	TRBV27	TRBJ2-1	.	TGTGCCAGCAGTTCGACTAGCGGGGGACTTGAGCAGTTCTTC	CASSSTSGGLEQFF
.	TRBV20-1	TRBJ2-7	.	TGCAGTGCTAAGTCACCGGGATCAAGCTCCTACGAGCAGTACTTC	CSAKSPGSSSYEQYF
TRBD1	TRBV5-1	TRBJ2-1	.	TGCGCCAGCAGCTTTCGGGACAGCTCCTACAATGAGCAGTTCTTC	CASSFRDSSYNEQFF
TRBD2	TRBV28	TRBJ2-7	.	TGTGCCAGCAGTACGCCGCGGGAGATCTTCTCGTACGAGCAGTACTTC	CASSTPREIFSYEQYF
.	TRBV30	TRBJ2-5	.	TGTGCCTGGAGTGTTGAAGGGTGGGAGACCCAGTACTTC	CAWSVEGWETQYF
.	TRBV28	TRBJ2-1	.	TGTGCCAGCAGCCCTTCAATTAACAGGGCTAATGAGCAGTTCTTC	CASSPSINRANEQFF
.	TRBV19	TRBJ2-1	.	TGTGCCAGTACCGAAATACCGGGGGTTGAGCAGTTCTTC	CASTEIPGVEQFF
TRBD1	TRBV7-9	TRBJ1-1	.	TGTGCCAGCAGCTCTCCGGGACAGGGTGATACACTGAACACTGAAGCTTTCTTT	CASSSPGQGDTLNTEAFF
.	TRBV25-1	TRBJ2-3	.	TGTGCCAGCAGTGACCCACAGGTGTTCACAGATACGCAGTATTTT	CASSDPQVFTDTQYF
TRBD2	TRBV27	TRBJ2-7	.	TGTGCCAGCTCTCCGAATTTGGGGGGGGTCTCCTACGAGCAGTACTTC	CASSPNLGGVSYEQYF
.	TRBV28	TRBJ1-1	once	TGTGCCAGCACAACGGGGTTCAACACTGAAGCTTTCTTT	CASTTGFNTEAFF
.	TRBV28	TRBJ1-2	.	TGTGCCAGCAGTTTAGGTCGGAGCTATGGCTACACCTTC	CASSLGRSYGYTF
TRBD2	TRBV11-2	TRBJ2-1	.	TGTGCCAGCAGCCCACCTTATAGCGGGATTCTCCGGTACAATGAGCAGTTCTTC	CASSPPYSGILRYNEQFF
TRBD2	TRBV7-2	TRBJ2-5	.	TGTGCCAGCAGTTCCCCCGGGAGGTATGAGACCCAGTACTTC	CASSSPGRYETQYF
TRBD2	TRBV29-1	TRBJ2-7	.	TGCAGCCCAACAGGACTAGCGGGAGATCCCCCCTACGAGCAGTACTTC	CSPTGLAGDPPYEQYF
.	TRBV12-3/TRBV12-4	TRBJ2-7	.	TGTGCCAGCAGTTTAGCAGTTCCCGAGCAGTACTTC	CASSLAVPEQYF
.	TRBV6-5	TRBJ2-5	.	TGTGCCAGCAGTTACTCGGGACGGATCCAAGAGACCCAGTACTTC	CASSYSGRIQETQYF
.	TRBV28	TRBJ2-7	.	TGTGCCAGCAGGTCAGGGTTGGGAGGCTCCTACGAGCAGTACTTC	CASRSGLGGSYEQYF
TRBD2	TRBV20-1	TRBJ2-7	.	TGCAGTGCTAGAGATAGACTAGCGGCCTACGAGCAGTACTTC	CSARDRLAAYEQYF
.	TRBV4-3	TRBJ2-1	.	TGCGCCAGCAATTCTTTCGGGAATGAGCAGTTCTTC	CASNSFGNEQFF
.	TRBV28	TRBJ2-6	.	TGTGCCAGCAGCACCTATTCCTCTGGGGCCAACGTCCTGACTTTC	CASSTYSSGANVLTF
.	TRBV11-2	TRBJ1-4	.	TGTGCCAGCAGCTTCGCTACAGGGTTCGATGAAAAACTGTTTTTT	CASSFATGFDEKLFF
TRBD1	TRBV13	TRBJ1-6	.	TGTGCCAGCCAGTACAGGGGATCCTATAATTCACCCCTCCACTTT	CASQYRGSYNSPLHF
.	TRBV13	TRBJ2-5	.	TGTGCCAGCAGCTTAGAGGGGTCCTCCGCTCAAGAGACCCAGTACTTC	CASSLEGSSAQETQYF
.	TRBV4-3	TRBJ2-3	.	TGCGCCAGCAGCCTGGGGGCGGGAGAGGCAGATACGCAGTATTTT	CASSLGAGEADTQYF
.	TRBV28	TRBJ1-1	.	TGTGCCAGCAGTTTACTAATGAACACTGAAGCTTTCTTT	CASSLLMNTEAFF
.	TRBV6-1	TRBJ1-1	few	TGTGCCAGCAGTCCTAGGTGGACTGAAGCTTTCTTT	CASSPRWTEAFF
TRBD2	TRBV3-1	TRBJ2-3	.	TGTGCCAGCAGCCCCCTTCAGCGGGAATACCCGGGAGATACGCAGTATTTT	CASSPLQREYPGDTQYF
TRBD2	TRBV2	TRBJ2-1	.	TGTGCCAGCAGTGTAGACAGCGGGAGGGCCCTCTCCTACAATGAGCAGTTCTTC	CASSVDSGRALSYNEQFF
.	TRBV5-1	TRBJ1-2	once	TGCGCCAGCAGCTTGGTCAGCCACGGCGGCTACACCTTC	CASSLVSHGGYTF
.	TRBV19	TRBJ2-1	.	TGTGCCACCGCCGGGACTGCCTACAATGAGCAGTTCTTC	CATAGTAYNEQFF
TRBD1	TRBV7-3	TRBJ1-1	.	TGTGCCAGCAGCTTAATGCGACAGGGAAAAACTGAAGCTTTCTTT	CASSLMRQGKTEAFF
.	TRBV6-1	TRBJ2-3	.	TGTGCCAGCAGCCCCATGGACGGGATGAGCACAGATACGCAGTATTTT	CASSPMDGMSTDTQYF
.	TRBV7-2	TRBJ2-1	once	TGTGCCAGCAGCTTAGCCCTTGGGGGGATCTACAATGAGCAGTTCTTC	CASSLALGGIYNEQFF
TRBD2	TRBV4-1	TRBJ2-7	.	TGCGCCAGCAGCCTTGGGACTAGCGGGAGGGCCAGTCTCTACGAGCAGTACTTC	CASSLGTSGRASLYEQYF
TRBD2	TRBV28	TRBJ2-1	.	TGTGCCAGCACCCCGGAAGGGAGAGCGGGACCTTACAATGAGCAGTTCTTC	CASTPEGRAGPYNEQFF
TRBD2	TRBV6-4	TRBJ2-1	.	TGTGCCAGCAAAATCGTTAGCGGGAATCATGAGCAGTTCTTC	CASKIVSGNHEQFF
.	TRBV6-1	TRBJ1-1	few	TGTGCCAGCAGCCCCGGGACCGCGGTGATGAACACTGAAGCTTTCTTT	CASSPGTAVMNTEAFF
.	TRBV4-2	TRBJ2-3	.	TGTGCCAGCAGCCAAGAACTAGGTCTTACTAGCACAGATACGCAGTATTTT	CASSQELGLTSTDTQYF
.	TRBV15	TRBJ2-3	once	TGTGCCACCAGCAGAGTTAAGGGATGGGGCACAGATACGCAGTATTTT	CATSRVKGWGTDTQYF
.	TRBV6-1	TRBJ2-7	.	TGTGCCAGCAGGCCAGGGACCCAAGCCACCTACGAGCAGTACTTC	CASRPGTQATYEQYF
.	TRBV4-1	TRBJ1-1	few	TGCGCCAGCAGCCTGACTGCGGGCACTGAAGCTTTCTTT	CASSLTAGTEAFF
.	TRBV20-1	TRBJ2-7	.	TGCAGTGCTAGGGGGGTGACTATGGTTACCTACGAGCAGTACTTC	CSARGVTMVTYEQYF
.	TRBV4-1	TRBJ2-7	.	TGCGCCAGCAGCCCCGTGTATCTACGATACTCCTACGAGCAGTACTTC	CASSPVYLRYSYEQYF
.	TRBV28	TRBJ1-1	.	TGTGCCAGCAGTTTATATCTCTTCGGGGACCCGGGGGCTTTCTTT	CASSLYLFGDPGAFF
TRBD2	TRBV5-4	TRBJ2-7	.	TGTGCCAGCAGCTTCGGGACTAGCGCTCTGCTGGTAGAGCAGTACTTC	CASSFGTSALLVEQYF
.	TRBV28	TRBJ1-2	.	TGTGCCAGCAGTTTAGCGGACTATGGCTACACCTTC	CASSLADYGYTF
TRBD2	TRBV4-3	TRBJ2-3	.	TGCGCCAGCAGCCAAGTCTGGGGACTAGCATCGGATACGCAGTATTTT	CASSQVWGLASDTQYF
.	TRBV19	TRBJ1-1	.	TGTGCCAGTAGTAAGGCAGCCACTGAAGCTTTCTTT	CASSKAATEAFF
.	TRBV11-1	TRBJ2-7	.	TGTGCCAGCAGCTTAGATACTCGCACCTACGAGCAGTACTTC	CASSLDTRTYEQYF